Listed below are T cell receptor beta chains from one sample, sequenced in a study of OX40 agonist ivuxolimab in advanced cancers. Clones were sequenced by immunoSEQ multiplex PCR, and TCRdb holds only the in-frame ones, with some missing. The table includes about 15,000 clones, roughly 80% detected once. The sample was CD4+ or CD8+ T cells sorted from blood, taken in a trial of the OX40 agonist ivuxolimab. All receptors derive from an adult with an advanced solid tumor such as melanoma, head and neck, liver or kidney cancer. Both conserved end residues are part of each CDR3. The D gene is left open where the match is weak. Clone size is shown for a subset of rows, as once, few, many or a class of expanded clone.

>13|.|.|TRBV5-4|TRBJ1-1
TGTGCCAGCAGCTCCTCCATTGCACCTGAAGCTTTCTTT
CASSSSIAPEAFF
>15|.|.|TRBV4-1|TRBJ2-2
TGCGCCAGCAGCCGCCAGGGGGGCGACACCGGGGAGCTGTTTTTT
CASSRQGGDTGELFF
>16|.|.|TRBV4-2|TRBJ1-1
TGTGCCAGCAGCCACCCCCCTTTCGGGGGAAACACTGAAGCTTTCTTT
CASSHPPFGGNTEAFF
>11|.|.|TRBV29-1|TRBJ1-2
TGCAGCGTTGGGTTTAACTATGGCTACACCTTC
CSVGFNYGYTF
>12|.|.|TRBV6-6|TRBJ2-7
TGTGCCAGCAGTCCTACGGGCCACGAGCAGTACTTC
CASSPTGHEQYF
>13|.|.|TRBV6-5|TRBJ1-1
TGTGCCAGCAGTTCTTGGACAAACACTGAAGCTTTCTTT
CASSSWTNTEAFF
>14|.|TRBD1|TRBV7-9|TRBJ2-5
TGTGCCAGCAGCTTAGGACAGGGCCAAGAGACCCAGTACTTC
CASSLGQGQETQYF
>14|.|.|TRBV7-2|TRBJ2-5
TGTGCCAGCAGCTTAGTAGGCCCGAGGGAGACCCAGTACTTC
CASSLVGPRETQYF
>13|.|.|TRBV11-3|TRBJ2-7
TGTGCCAGCAGCTTAGAACAGCTGTATGAGCAGTACTTC
CASSLEQLYEQYF
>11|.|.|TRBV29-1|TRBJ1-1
TGCAGCGTTGAAAGGGATTTTGAAGCTTTCTTT
CSVERDFEAFF
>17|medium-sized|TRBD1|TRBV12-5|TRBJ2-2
TGTGCTAGTGACCATCCCGAGGGGGCAGCCAACACCGGGGAGCTGTTTTTT
CASDHPEGAANTGELFF
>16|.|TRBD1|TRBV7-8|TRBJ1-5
TGTGCCAGCAGCTTAGAGACAGGGGCCCTTAATCAGCCCCAGCATTTT
CASSLETGALNQPQHF
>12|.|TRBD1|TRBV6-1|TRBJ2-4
TGTGCCAGCAACAGGGGGTACGACATTCAGTACTTC
CASNRGYDIQYF
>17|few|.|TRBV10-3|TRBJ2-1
TGTGCCATCAGACACTCCACCCGGGGGGCTAACTACAATGAGCAGTTCTTC
CAIRHSTRGANYNEQFF
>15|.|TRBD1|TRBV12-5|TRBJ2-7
TGTGCTAGTGGTCCACCGGGACAGGGGCTCTACGAGCAGTACTTC
CASGPPGQGLYEQYF
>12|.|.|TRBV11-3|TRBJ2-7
TGTGCCAGCAGCTACAGTTCCTACGAGCAGTACTTC
CASSYSSYEQYF
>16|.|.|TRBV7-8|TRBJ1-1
TGTGCCAGCAGCTTAGGCACAGGGATGACTAGCACTGAAGCTTTCTTT
CASSLGTGMTSTEAFF
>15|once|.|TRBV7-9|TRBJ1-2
TGTGCCAGCAGCTTAGTAGGCACGGGACCCTATGGCTACACCTTC
CASSLVGTGPYGYTF
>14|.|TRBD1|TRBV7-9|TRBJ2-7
TGTGCCAGCAGCTTAGGGGACAGGGTAAACGAGCAGTACTTC
CASSLGDRVNEQYF
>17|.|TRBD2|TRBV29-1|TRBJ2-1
TGCAGCGTACCGGAAGGGACTAGCGGGGGGTTCTACAATGAGCAGTTCTTC
CSVPEGTSGGFYNEQFF
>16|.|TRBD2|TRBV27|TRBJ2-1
TGTGCCAGCAGTTTCACTAGCGGGCGACTTTGGAATGAGCAGTTCTTC
CASSFTSGRLWNEQFF
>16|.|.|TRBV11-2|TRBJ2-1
TGTGCCAGCAGCCCCATGACAGGAGTCGATGCTGTTGAGCAGTTCTTC
CASSPMTGVDAVEQFF
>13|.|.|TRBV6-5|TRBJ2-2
TGTGCCAGCAGTTACTCGTACACCGGGGAGCTGTTTTTT
CASSYSYTGELFF
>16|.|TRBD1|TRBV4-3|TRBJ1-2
TGCGCCAGCAGCCAAGTCCCACAGGGGGGGTTATTTGGCTACACCTTC
CASSQVPQGGLFGYTF
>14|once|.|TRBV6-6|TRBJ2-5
TGTGCCAGCAGTTACTGGGGCGGAAAAGAGACCCAGTACTTC
CASSYWGGKETQYF
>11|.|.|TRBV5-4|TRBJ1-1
TGTGCCAGCAGCTTGGGGGGAGTAGCTTTCTTT
CASSLGGVAFF
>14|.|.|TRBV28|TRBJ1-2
TGTGCCAGCAGTTTCTTAGGCAGGGGCTATGGCTACACCTTC
CASSFLGRGYGYTF
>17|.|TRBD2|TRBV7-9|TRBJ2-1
TGTGCCAGCAGCCAAAGCGGGGATCCGAGCTCCTACAATGAGCAGTTCTTC
CASSQSGDPSSYNEQFF
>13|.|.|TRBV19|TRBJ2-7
TGTGCCAGTAGTGCGGGGCCCCTTTACGAGCAGTACTTC
CASSAGPLYEQYF
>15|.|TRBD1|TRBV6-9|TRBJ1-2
TGTGCCAGCAGCCCTTCGACAGGGGTCCCATCAGGCTACACCTTC
CASSPSTGVPSGYTF
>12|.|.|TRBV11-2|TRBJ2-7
TGTGCCAGCAGCCATACCGATTACGAGCAGTACTTC
CASSHTDYEQYF
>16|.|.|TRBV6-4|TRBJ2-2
TGTGCCAGCAGTGATCAGCAGTTCGCGAACACCGGGGAGCTGTTTTTT
CASSDQQFANTGELFF
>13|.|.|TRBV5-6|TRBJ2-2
TGTGCCAGCAGCTTATGGGGTGGCGGGGAGCTGTTTTTT
CASSLWGGGELFF
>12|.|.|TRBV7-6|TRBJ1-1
TGTGCCAGCAGCTCCGAAGGAACTGAAGCTTTCTTT
CASSSEGTEAFF
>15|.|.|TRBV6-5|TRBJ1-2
TGTGCCAGCAGTTACTCGATAGGGGCCGGGGAAGGCTACACCTTC
CASSYSIGAGEGYTF
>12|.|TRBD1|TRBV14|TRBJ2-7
TGTGCCAGCAAGGGACAGTCCTACGAGCAGTACTTC
CASKGQSYEQYF
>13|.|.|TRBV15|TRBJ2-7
TGTGCCACCAGCAGAGGAAATGGATACGAGCAGTACTTC
CATSRGNGYEQYF
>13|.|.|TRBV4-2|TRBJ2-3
TGTGCCAGCAGCCAAAATTCTTGGGATACGCAGTATTTT
CASSQNSWDTQYF
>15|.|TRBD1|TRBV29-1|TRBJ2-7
TGCAGCGTTGTTGGGACGGGACAGGGAGTCTACGAGCAGTACTTC
CSVVGTGQGVYEQYF
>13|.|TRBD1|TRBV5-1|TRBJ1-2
TGCGCCAGCAGCACCCAGGGGGCTGATGGCTACACCTTC
CASSTQGADGYTF
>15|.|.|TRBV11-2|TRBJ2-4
TGTGCCAGCAGCTTAGGCCGTGAGGGAAGCAACATTCAGTACTTC
CASSLGREGSNIQYF
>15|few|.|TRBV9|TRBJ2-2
TGTGCCAGCAGCGTAGGGCAGCTAGTCACCGGGGAGCTGTTTTTT
CASSVGQLVTGELFF
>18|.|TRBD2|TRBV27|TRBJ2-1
TGTGCCAGCAGTTTATGGAGCGGGGGGGCCGGTCTCTACAATGAGCAGTTCTTC
CASSLWSGGAGLYNEQFF
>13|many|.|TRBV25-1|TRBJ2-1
TGTGCCAGCAGCTTGGGGGGTGGGGATGAGCAGTTCTTC
CASSLGGGDEQFF